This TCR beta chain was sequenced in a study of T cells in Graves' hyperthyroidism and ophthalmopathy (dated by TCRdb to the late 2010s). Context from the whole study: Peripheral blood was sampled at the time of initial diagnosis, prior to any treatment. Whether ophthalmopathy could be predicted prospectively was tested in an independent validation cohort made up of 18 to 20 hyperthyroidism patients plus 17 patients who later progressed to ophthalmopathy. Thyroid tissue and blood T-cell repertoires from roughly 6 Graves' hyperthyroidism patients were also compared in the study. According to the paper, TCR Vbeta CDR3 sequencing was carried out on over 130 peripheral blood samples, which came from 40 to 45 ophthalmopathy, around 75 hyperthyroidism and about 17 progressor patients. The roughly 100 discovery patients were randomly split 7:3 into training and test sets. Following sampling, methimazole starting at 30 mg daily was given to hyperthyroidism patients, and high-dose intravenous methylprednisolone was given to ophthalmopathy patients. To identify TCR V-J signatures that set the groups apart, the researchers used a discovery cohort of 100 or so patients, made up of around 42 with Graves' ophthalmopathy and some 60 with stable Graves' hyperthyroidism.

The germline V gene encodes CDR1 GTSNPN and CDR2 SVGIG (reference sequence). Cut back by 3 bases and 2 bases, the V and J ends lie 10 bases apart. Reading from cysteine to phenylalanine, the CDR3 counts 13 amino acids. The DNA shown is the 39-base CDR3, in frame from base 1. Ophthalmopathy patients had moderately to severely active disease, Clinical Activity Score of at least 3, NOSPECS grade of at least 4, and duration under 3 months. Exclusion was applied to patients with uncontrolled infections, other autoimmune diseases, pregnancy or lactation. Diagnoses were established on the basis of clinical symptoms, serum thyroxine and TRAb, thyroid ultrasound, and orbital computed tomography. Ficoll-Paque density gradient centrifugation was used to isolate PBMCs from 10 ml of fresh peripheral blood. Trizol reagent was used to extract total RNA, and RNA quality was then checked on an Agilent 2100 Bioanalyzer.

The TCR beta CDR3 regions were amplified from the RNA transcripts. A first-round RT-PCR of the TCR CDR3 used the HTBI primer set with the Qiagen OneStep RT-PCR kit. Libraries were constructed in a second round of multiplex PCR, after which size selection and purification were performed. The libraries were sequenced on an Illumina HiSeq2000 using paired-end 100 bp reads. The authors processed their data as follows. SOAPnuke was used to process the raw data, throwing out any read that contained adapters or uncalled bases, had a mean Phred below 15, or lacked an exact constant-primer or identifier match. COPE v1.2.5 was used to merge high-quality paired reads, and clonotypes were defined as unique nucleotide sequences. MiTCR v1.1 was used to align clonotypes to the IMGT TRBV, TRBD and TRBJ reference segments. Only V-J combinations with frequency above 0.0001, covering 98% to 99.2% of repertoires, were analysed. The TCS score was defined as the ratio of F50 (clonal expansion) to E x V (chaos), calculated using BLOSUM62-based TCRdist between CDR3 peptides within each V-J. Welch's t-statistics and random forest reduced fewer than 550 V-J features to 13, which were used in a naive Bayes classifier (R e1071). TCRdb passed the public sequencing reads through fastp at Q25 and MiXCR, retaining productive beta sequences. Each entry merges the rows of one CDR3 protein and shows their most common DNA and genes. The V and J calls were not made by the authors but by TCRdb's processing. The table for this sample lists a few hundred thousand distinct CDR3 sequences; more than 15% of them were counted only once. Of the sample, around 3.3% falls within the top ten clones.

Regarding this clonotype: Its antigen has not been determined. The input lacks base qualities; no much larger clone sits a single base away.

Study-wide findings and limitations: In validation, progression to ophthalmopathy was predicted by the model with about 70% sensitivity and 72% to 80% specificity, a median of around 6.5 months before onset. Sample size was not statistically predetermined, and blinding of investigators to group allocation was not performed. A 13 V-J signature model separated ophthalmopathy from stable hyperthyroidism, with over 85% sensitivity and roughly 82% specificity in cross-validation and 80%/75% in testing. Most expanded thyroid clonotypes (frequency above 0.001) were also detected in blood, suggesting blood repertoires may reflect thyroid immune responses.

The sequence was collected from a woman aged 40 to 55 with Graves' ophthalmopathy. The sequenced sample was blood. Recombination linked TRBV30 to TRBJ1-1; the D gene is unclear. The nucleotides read TGTGCCTGGAGGGTTTTGGTTAACACTGAAGCTTTCTTT. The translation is CAWRVLVNTEAFF. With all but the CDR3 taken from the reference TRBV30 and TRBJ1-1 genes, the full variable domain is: SQTIHQWPATLVQPVGSPLSLECTVEGTSNPNLYWYRQAAGRGLQLLFYSVGIGQISSEVPQNLSASRPQDRQFILSSKKLLLSDSGFYLCAWRVLVNTEAFFGQGTRLTVV.